This record concerns one T cell receptor beta chain sequence. Its antigen is not identified. This sample was taken from a study of cytomegalovirus exposure and HLA in healthy donors. Notes on the study in general: Among the CMV-associated chains, a few were confirmed in vitro as specific for CMV antigens. The study listed roughly 160 cytomegalovirus-associated TCR beta chains.

The primer mix had 60 Vbeta and 13 Jbeta primers. Generated by immunoSEQ multiplex PCR, the TCRdb table keeps only in-frame clones and is missing some. The sample yields about 150,000 clones, roughly three quarters seen once. The CDR3 is 16 residues long. Germline V gene sequence: CDR1 SGHRS, CDR2 YFSETQ. Trimming removed 1 base at V and 7 bases at J, with 21 bases between. The chain combines TRBV5-1 with TRBJ2-7, with D maybe TRBD2 (7 bases). Specimen: PBMCs. This receptor was taken from a man aged 25-40 years in good health and CMV-seropositive. CDR3 region: CASSLIPGGVAGEQYF. Here the CDR3 DNA reads TGCGCCAGCAGCTTGATTCCGGGGGGCGTCGCGGGTGAGCAGTACTTC.